A single sample gave rise to the 19 T cell receptor beta chains below, sequenced in a study of T cell responses to AZD1222 COVID-19 vaccine. The table came from immunoSEQ multiplex PCR; TCRdb's copy has only in-frame clones and leaves some out. This table has about 140,000 clones, approximately 92% appearing once. The sequencing here drew on peripheral blood, taken on day 0 of AZD1222 vaccination. Every receptor here comes from an adult in good health.

The rearrangement uses TRBV7-9 and TRBJ2-1; 8 bases map to TRBD2. The CDR3 is 17 residues long. V shed 1 base and J 6 bases; nucleotides not matched to a gene: 11. Germline V gives CDR1 SEHNR, CDR2 FQNEAQ (reference sequence). The CDR3, as DNA: TGTGCCAGCAGCTTAGATTTTCAGGCGGGAGGTGGCAATGAGCAGTTCTTC. This encodes CASSLDFQAGGGNEQFF.

In its sample, this clone was seen a few times. The chain links TRBV14 to TRBJ1-1, with 7 bases aligning to TRBD1. V lost 3 bases to trimming and J lost 4 bases; unmatched junction nucleotides: 8. This CDR3 is built from 15 residues. Germline values: CDR1 SGHDN, CDR2 FVKESK. This CDR3 reads CASSQFRGESTEAFF. The CDR3 DNA reads as TGTGCCAGCAGCCAGTTCAGGGGGGAGAGCACTGAAGCTTTCTTT. The full variable domain, with the rest looked up from reference TRBV14 and TRBJ1-1, is EAGVTQFPSHSVIEKGQTVTLRCDPISGHDNLYWYRRVMGKEIKFLLHFVKESKQDESGMPNNRFLAERTGGTYSTLKVQPAELEDSGVYFCASSQFRGESTEAFFGQGTRLTVV.

This chain connects TRBV10-3 to TRBJ2-7; D not certain. CDR1 ENHRY and CDR2 SYGVKD come from the germline V gene. This CDR3 has 13 amino acids. V shed 3 bases and J shed 4 bases, with 10 bases lying between them. CDR3 sequence (DNA): TGTGCCATCAGTGATTACCGTGGATACGAGCAGTACTTC. Its protein product is CAISDYRGYEQYF.

CDR3 DNA: TGTGCCAGCAGCTTTAGTCTGCCAGCCGAAGAGACCCAGTACTTC. Its protein is CASSFSLPAEETQYF. The rearrangement uses TRBV5-6 and TRBJ2-5, with D hard to call. The germline V gene encodes CDR1 SGHDT and CDR2 YYEEEE. This CDR3 comprises 15 residues. V was cut by 2 bases and J by 3 bases, with 14 bases left in between.

J is TRBJ1-6 and V is TRBV30; TRBD1 matches at 8 bases. The CDR3 extends over 14 amino acids. Trimming took 0 bases from V and 7 from J; bases not matched to a gene: 2. Germline V lookup: CDR1 GTSNPN, CDR2 SVGIG (reference sequence). DNA for the CDR3: TGTGCCTGGAGTGTACAGGGGGACAATTCACCCCTCCACTTT. It yields the protein CAWSVQGDNSPLHF.

The chain couples TRBV7-5 to TRBJ2-1; the D call of TRBD1 is as the table states it, not checked on the DNA. TRBV7-5 is a pseudogene locus. CDR3 size: 15 residues. In DNA form, the CDR3 reads TGTGTCAGAAGTTCAGGACAGGTCATCTACAATGAGCAGTTCTTC. This sequence encodes CVRSSGQVIYNEQFF.

V gene TRBV6-5 combines with J gene TRBJ2-1, with 13 bases lining up with TRBD2. Germline CDR1 MNHEY, CDR2 SVGAGI. The CDR3 covers 15 residues. V was clipped by 6 bases and J by 7 bases; unmatched bases: 6. The CDR3 nucleotides are TGTGCCAGCAGCAAGACTAGCGGGAGGCTTAATGAGCAGTTCTTC. This codes for CASSKTSGRLNEQFF.

The chain couples TRBV5-1 to TRBJ1-1; 9 bases are a match to TRBD1. The junction had 8 bases not matched to a gene; V was cut back by 4 bases and J by 1 base. This CDR3 is 16 amino acids long. The germline CDR1 and CDR2 sequences are SGHRS and YFSETQ. The CDR3 reads CASSEGQGWGNTEAFF. CDR3 DNA: TGCGCCAGCAGCGAGGGACAGGGATGGGGGAACACTGAAGCTTTCTTT.

This chain joins TRBV6-6 and TRBJ2-3, with D possibly matching TRBD2 (5 bases). V lost 7 bases, J lost 0 bases, and 14 bases lay in between. The CDR3 is 15 residues long. CDR1 is MNHNY and CDR2 is SVGAGI in the germline V gene (reference sequence). The CDR3 loop is CASTPEASSTDTQYF. Here the CDR3 DNA reads TGTGCCAGCACCCCTGAGGCTAGCAGCACAGATACGCAGTATTTT.

The chain has TRBV11-2 and TRBJ1-2; 9 bases line up with TRBD1. Germline CDR1 reads SGHAT; CDR2 reads FQNNGV. The ends lost 4 bases at V and 3 bases at J; junction bases unmatched: 12. This CDR3 spans 17 amino acids. The CDR3: CASSWGQGGASDYGYTF. CDR3 nucleotides: TGTGCCAGCAGCTGGGGACAGGGAGGAGCATCGGACTATGGCTACACCTTC. Based on the CDR3 plus reference TRBV11-2 and TRBJ1-2, the full variable domain is EAGVAQSPRYKIIEKRQSVAFWCNPISGHATLYWYQQILGQGPKLLIQFQNNGVVDDSQLPKDRFSAERLKGVDSTLKIQPAKLEDSAVYLCASSWGQGGASDYGYTFGSGTRLTVV.

The chain joins TRBV19 to TRBJ1-4, with 7 bases lining up with TRBD1. V was pared by 3 bases and J by 8 bases, with 12 bases of the junction left unmatched. This CDR3 comprises 16 residues. From germline, CDR1 is LNHDA and CDR2 SQIVND (reference sequence). The CDR3, as DNA: TGTGCCAGTAGTATTGGGATGACAGGGATCTACGAAAAACTGTTTTTT. It yields the protein CASSIGMTGIYEKLFF.

V usage is TRBV30 and J usage is TRBJ2-1, with TRBD2 identical over 12 bases. The CDR3 has 13 amino acids. CDR1 and CDR2 from the germline V gene are GTSNPN and SVGIG (reference sequence). The CDR3 nucleotides are TGTGCTCGACGACTAGCGGGAGTAAATGAGCAGTTCTTC. Its protein is CARRLAGVNEQFF.

The rearrangement links TRBV9 to TRBJ1-2, with D perhaps matching TRBD1 (5 bases). V lost 0 bases, J lost 6 bases, and 15 bases lay in between. CDR1 is SGDLS, CDR2 YYNGEE, per germline. The CDR3 consists of 15 residues. The DNA of the CDR3 is TGTGCCAGCAGCGTAGCGGTCGGGGCGAGCGATGGCTACACCTTC. Translation gives CASSVAVGASDGYTF. Drawing the rest from reference TRBV9 and TRBJ1-2, the complete variable domain is DSGVTQTPKHLITATGQRVTLRCSPRSGDLSVYWYQQSLDQGLQFLIQYYNGEERAKGNILERFSAQQFPDLHSELNLSSLELGDSALYFCASSVAVGASDGYTFGSGTRLTVV.

The J gene is TRBJ2-5, the V gene TRBV24-1; D is possibly TRBD2 (7 bases). The V end was cut by 2 bases, the J end by 3 bases, with 12 bases between. CDR1 and CDR2 (germline): KGHDR, SFDVKD. The CDR3 extends over 15 amino acids. CDR3: CATSDSGGGKETQYF. In DNA form, the CDR3 reads TGTGCCACCAGTGATTCGGGGGGCGGGAAAGAGACCCAGTACTTC.

This chain joins TRBV27 and TRBJ2-3; no definite D call. This CDR3 contains 13 residues. Germline assignment: CDR1 MNHEY and CDR2 SMNVEV (reference sequence). Trimming took 1 base from V and 6 from J, leaving 8 bases between them. CDR3 in DNA: TGTGCCAGCAGTTTATGGGCTGGGGATACGCAGTATTTT. It is translated as CASSLWAGDTQYF.

The V call is TRBV27, the J call TRBJ1-1; D gene uncertain. The length of the CDR3 is 16 residues. Germline assignment: CDR1 MNHEY and CDR2 SMNVEV (reference sequence). Trimming shortened V by 3 bases and J by 5 bases, and 19 bases separated the two germline ends. CDR3 coding DNA: TGTGCCAGCAGTTTGGTGGTACCCCTCCTGAGGACTGAAGCTTTCTTT. This encodes CASSLVVPLLRTEAFF.

The chain joins TRBV25-1 to TRBJ1-1; TRBD1 is a possible D gene (5 bases). CDR3 size: 14 residues. CDR1 and CDR2 (germline): MGHDK, SYGVNS. V dropped 2 bases and J dropped 11 bases, with 18 bases sitting between them. This chain's CDR3 is CASSELEAWEGAFF. CDR3 DNA sequence: TGTGCCAGCAGTGAACTCGAAGCGTGGGAGGGGGCTTTCTTT.

This clone appeared once. This rearrangement joins TRBV19 to TRBJ2-4, with 14 bases identical to TRBD2. CDR3 length equals 20 residues. Germline-derived CDR1 and CDR2 are LNHDA and SQIVND (reference sequence). The junction had 23 bases not matched to a gene; V was cut back by 10 bases and J by 6 bases. CDR3 protein: CATAGSGTRLAGGPGNIQYF. The CDR3 coding sequence is TGTGCCACGGCGGGAAGTGGCACCCGACTAGCGGGAGGGCCCGGAAACATTCAGTACTTC.

The chain combines TRBV7-9 with TRBJ2-7; 8 nucleotides match TRBD2. Germline V gene sequence: CDR1 SEHNR, CDR2 FQNEAQ (reference sequence). The ends lost 1 base at V and 2 bases at J; junction bases unmatched: 7. This CDR3 is 16 amino acids long. CDR3: CASSLVLAGGPYEQYF. The CDR3 DNA reads TGTGCCAGCAGCTTAGTGCTGGCGGGAGGCCCCTACGAGCAGTACTTC.